This T cell receptor (beta chain) was captured in a study of T cell responses to AZD1222 COVID-19 vaccine. V was trimmed by 6 bases and J by 4 bases, leaving 15 bases between them. The CDR3 covers 14 residues. Germline CDR1 MNHEY, CDR2 SVGAGI. Assay: immunoSEQ multiplex PCR; the TCRdb copy retains only in-frame clones and omits some. The sample lists some 99,000 clones; around 90% were seen once. The clonotype was recovered from an adult in good health. V and J are TRBV6-5 and TRBJ1-2, with D maybe TRBD1 (6 bases). Sequencing used peripheral blood, obtained on day 0 of MenACWY control vaccination. The CDR3 loop reads CASRATGKTYGYTF. The CDR3 region has the DNA TGTGCCAGCAGAGCCACAGGGAAGACCTATGGCTACACCTTC.